The 23 T cell receptor beta chains in this list originate from one sample, sequenced in a study of OX40 agonist ivuxolimab in advanced cancers. Some clones are missing from TCRdb's copy, which holds only in-frame ones; the method was immunoSEQ multiplex PCR. Among about 50,000 clones listed, approximately 90% were seen once. The sample here was CD4+ or CD8+ T cells sorted from blood, taken in a trial of the OX40 agonist ivuxolimab. The receptor source for this set is an adult with an advanced solid tumor such as melanoma, head and neck, liver or kidney cancer.

The rearrangement links TRBV7-9 to TRBJ2-5; no clear D. V was pared by 0 bases and J by 3 bases, with 14 bases between. CDR1 is SEHNR, CDR2 FQNEAQ, per germline (reference sequence). The CDR3 spans 16 residues. CDR3 region: CASSLAGTAKKETQYF. The CDR3 coding sequence is TGTGCCAGCAGCTTAGCTGGAACAGCTAAGAAAGAGACCCAGTACTTC.

Written as DNA, the CDR3 is TGCAGCGTTGAATTGGTGACAGGGGGCCGGTATGGCTACACCTTC. As protein: CSVELVTGGRYGYTF. The rearrangement uses TRBV29-1 and TRBJ1-2, with 10 bases matching TRBD1. V shed 2 bases and J 5 bases; nucleotides not matched to a gene: 8. This CDR3 contains 15 residues. Per germline, CDR1 SQVTM and CDR2 ANQGSEA. The variable domain in full, completed from reference TRBV29-1 and TRBJ1-2, reads SAVISQKPSRDICQRGTSLTIQCQVDSQVTMMFWYRQQPGQSLTLIATANQGSEATYESGFVIDKFPISRPNLTFSTLTVSNMSPEDSSIYLCSVELVTGGRYGYTFGSGTRLTVV.

CDR3 amino acids: CASSLGTASGNTIYF. In DNA, the CDR3 is TGCGCCAGCAGCTTGGGGACTGCCTCTGGAAACACCATATATTTT. The chain employs TRBV5-1 and TRBJ1-3; the D is unclear. The CDR3 extends over 15 amino acids. The V gene lost 0 bases and the J gene lost 0 bases, with 7 bases spanning the gap. CDR1 is SGHRS, CDR2 YFSETQ, per germline. Looking up the rest from reference TRBV5-1 and TRBJ1-3 gives the full variable domain: KAGVTQTPRYLIKTRGQQVTLSCSPISGHRSVSWYQQTPGQGLQFLFEYFSETQRNKGNFPGRFSGRQFSNSRSEMNVSTLELGDSALYLCASSLGTASGNTIYFGEGSWLTVV.

This sequence joins TRBV6-5 and TRBJ1-5, with D uncertain. Trimming cost V 6 bases and J 0 bases, with 6 bases left between them. Germline V gene sequence: CDR1 MNHEY, CDR2 SVGAGI. The CDR3 has 13 amino acids. CDR3 amino acids: CASSPNSNQPQHF. CDR3 DNA: TGTGCCAGCAGCCCTAATAGCAATCAGCCCCAGCATTTT.

This sequence joins TRBV5-1 and TRBJ2-1; D is possibly TRBD2 (5 bases). The CDR3 runs to 11 residues. CDR1 is SGHRS, CDR2 YFSETQ, per germline. V gave up 5 bases and J gave up 8 bases, with 8 bases separating them. DNA for the CDR3: TGCGCCAGCAGACGGGATTATGAGCAGTTCTTC. Protein sequence: CASRRDYEQFF.

The rearrangement joins TRBV28 to TRBJ2-7; 8 bases align to TRBD2. J lost 2 bases, V lost 4 bases, and 13 bases had no gene match. The CDR3 has 17 residues. Germline values: CDR1 MDHEN, CDR2 SYDVKM. CDR3 bases: TGTGCCAGCAGTTACCCTCTTAGCGGGACCGCCCCCTACGAGCAGTACTTC. Residues: CASSYPLSGTAPYEQYF.

The chain employs TRBV4-1 and TRBJ2-7, with 7 bases that match TRBD1. The CDR3 is 15 residues long. Trimming cost V 0 bases and J 3 bases; bases outside gene matches: 5. The germline V gene has CDR1 MGHRA and CDR2 YSYEKL. This chain's CDR3 is CASSQEQGVGYEQYF. For the CDR3, the DNA is TGCGCCAGCAGCCAAGAGCAGGGGGTGGGCTACGAGCAGTACTTC.

This chain uses TRBV29-1 with TRBJ1-2, with D maybe TRBD1 (6 bases). The length of the CDR3 is 13 residues. CDR1 SQVTM and CDR2 ANQGSEA come from the germline V gene. The V gene lost 4 bases and the J gene lost 1 base, with 10 bases spanning the gap. CDR3 bases: TGCAGCGTTGGGCCAGGGGATAACTATGGCTACACCTTC. It specifies CSVGPGDNYGYTF.

The gene calls are TRBV7-8 and TRBJ2-7, with 11 nucleotides matching TRBD2. The germline V gene encodes CDR1 SGHVS and CDR2 FQNEAQ. The CDR3 spans 17 residues. With 3 bases clipped from V and 2 bases from J, the junction kept 9 bases outside the gene matches. The CDR3 here is CASSFGETSGAPYEQYF. The CDR3 bases are TGTGCCAGCAGCTTTGGGGAGACTAGCGGGGCCCCCTACGAGCAGTACTTC.

The CDR3 nucleotides are TGTGCCAGCAGCGAGACAGGGACTGTCTATGGCTACACCTTC. Its protein is CASSETGTVYGYTF. The rearrangement uses TRBV28 and TRBJ1-2; 7 nucleotides align to TRBD1. Germline CDR1 is MDHEN and CDR2 is SYDVKM. This CDR3 spans 14 amino acids. J was trimmed by 4 bases and V by 6 bases; bases with no gene match: 8.

The chain employs TRBV9 and TRBJ1-2; D unclear. CDR1 is SGDLS, CDR2 YYNGEE, per germline. Trimming took off 3 bases at V and 7 bases at J, with 10 bases between the two ends. The CDR3 is 12 amino acids. The CDR3 DNA is TGTGCCAGCAGCGCCTTAGCGGTTGGCTACACCTTC. Protein product: CASSALAVGYTF.

This clone was detected only a few times. The V gene is TRBV11-2, the J gene TRBJ2-2, with D unresolved. Germline V gene sequence: CDR1 SGHAT, CDR2 FQNNGV. This CDR3 is built from 15 residues. V was pared by 1 base and J by 4 bases, with 10 bases between. The CDR3 DNA is TGTGCCAGCAGCTTAGGGCTAGGCCGCACCGGGGAGCTGTTTTTT. It is translated as CASSLGLGRTGELFF.

The chain carries TRBV11-2 and TRBJ1-6; D unclear. There are 16 residues in the CDR3. The germline V and J ends were trimmed by 3 bases and 4 bases, with 13 bases remaining between them. Looked up from germline, CDR1 is SGHAT and CDR2 is FQNNGV. The CDR3 loop is CASSLDAGPYNSPLHF. CDR3 coding DNA: TGTGCCAGCAGCTTGGATGCTGGTCCGTATAATTCACCCCTCCACTTT.

This sequence joins TRBV19 and TRBJ1-1; no reliable D call. V dropped 1 base and J dropped 1 base, with 7 bases sitting between them. The CDR3 spans 14 residues. Germline V gives CDR1 LNHDA, CDR2 SQIVND (reference sequence). CDR3 amino acids: CASSIGWGNTEAFF. Written as DNA, the CDR3 is TGTGCCAGTAGTATAGGATGGGGGAACACTGAAGCTTTCTTT.

The chain uses TRBV28 and TRBJ2-5, with 15 positions matching TRBD2. The CDR3 consists of 21 residues. Germline V gene sequence: CDR1 MDHEN, CDR2 SYDVKM. Trimming removed 4 bases from V and 1 base from J; junction bases left unmatched: 16. The CDR3 coding sequence is TGTGCCAGCAGTTCTCCTCCGGGACTAGCGGGAGGAGGTGGGGTCCAAGAGACCCAGTACTTC. It is translated as CASSSPPGLAGGGGVQETQYF. Combining the CDR3 with reference TRBV28 and TRBJ2-5 gives the whole variable domain DVKVTQSSRYLVKRTGEKVFLECVQDMDHENMFWYRQDPGLGLRLIYFSYDVKMKEKGDIPEGYSVSREKKERFSLILESASTNQTSMYLCASSSPPGLAGGGGVQETQYFGPGTRLLVL.

V is TRBV4-1 and J is TRBJ2-7, with D unresolved. The CDR3 runs to 16 residues. Germline V CDR1 and CDR2: MGHRA, YSYEKL. V was pared by 3 bases and J by 3 bases, with 18 bases between. The CDR3 spells CASSQGPSSVIYEQYF. The CDR3 bases are TGCGCCAGCAGCCAGGGCCCTTCGAGCGTGATCTACGAGCAGTACTTC.

The V gene is TRBV6-5, the J gene TRBJ2-7, with 9 nucleotides matching TRBD2. This CDR3 contains 15 residues. V shed 0 bases and J 5 bases; nucleotides not matched to a gene: 5. Germline V gene lookup returns CDR1 MNHEY and CDR2 SVGAGI. The chain's CDR3 is CASSYSTAGGDEQYF. In nucleotides, the CDR3 is TGTGCCAGCAGTTACTCGACAGCGGGAGGTGACGAGCAGTACTTC.

The rearrangement links TRBV27 to TRBJ1-6; 7 positions agree with TRBD1. CDR1 is MNHEY, CDR2 SMNVEV, per germline (reference sequence). Losses at the gene ends were 6 bases for V and 7 bases for J; bases not matched to a gene: 9. The CDR3 loop spans 15 amino acids. CDR3 sequence (DNA): TGTGCCAGCAGCTTGACCGACAGGGCAAATTCACCCCTCCACTTT. It translates to CASSLTDRANSPLHF.

This clone was counted once. The chain combines TRBV10-1 with TRBJ2-1, with TRBD2 matching 10 bases. J was trimmed by 2 bases and V by 2 bases; bases with no gene match: 0. Germline assignment: CDR1 WNHNN and CDR2 SYGVQD (reference sequence). This CDR3 has 15 residues. The chain's CDR3 is CASSESGGAYNEQFF. The DNA for the CDR3 is TGCGCCAGCAGTGAGAGCGGGGGGGCCTACAATGAGCAGTTCTTC.

This clone was counted a single time. V usage is TRBV2 and J usage is TRBJ2-5; no clear D. Germline V gene sequence: CDR1 SNHLY, CDR2 FYNNEI. Trimming cost V 2 bases and J 5 bases, with 12 bases left between them. CDR3 length: 14 residues. DNA of the CDR3: TGTGCCAGCAGTGAAAACGGCCAAGGGGAGACCCAGTACTTC. This codes for CASSENGQGETQYF.

The rearrangement joins TRBV28 to TRBJ2-5; weak D call: TRBD1 (5 bases). There are 18 residues in the CDR3. Germline assignment: CDR1 MDHEN and CDR2 SYDVKM. The germline V and J ends were trimmed by 2 bases and 2 bases, with 21 bases remaining between them. CDR3 sequence (DNA): TGTGCCAGCAGTTTAAAGCTAAGGGGATTGTTCTCGCAAGAGACCCAGTACTTC. Amino acid sequence: CASSLKLRGLFSQETQYF.

The J gene is TRBJ2-7, the V gene TRBV27, with 9 bases that match TRBD1. The CDR3 runs 14 residues. V shed 6 bases, J shed 4 bases, and the junction held 7 bases outside the gene matches. Germline lookup yields CDR1 MNHEY and CDR2 SMNVEV (reference sequence). The CDR3 nucleotides are TGTGCCAGCAGGATGACAGGGGGACGGTACGAGCAGTACTTC. It encodes CASRMTGGRYEQYF.

The chain recombines TRBV6-5 with TRBJ1-5, with a weak D call TRBD1 (5 bases). Trimming pared 2 bases from V and 7 bases from J, leaving 12 bases between. The CDR3 has 14 residues. Germline CDR1 MNHEY, CDR2 SVGAGI. The CDR3: CASSYVAGSQPQHF. CDR3 nucleotide sequence: TGTGCCAGCAGTTACGTCGCAGGGTCACAGCCCCAGCATTTT.